This TCR beta chain was documented in a study of tumor-infiltrating lymphocytes in primary liver carcinoma. About the study: Donors underwent surgery for histopathologically diagnosed primary liver carcinoma. Among the tumors, stages were T1-T3 N0M0 and sizes about 4.2 to 11 cm. Study-level findings and limits: Tumor region pairs shared more overlap than did tumor-adjacent and tumor-blood pairs. Bulk unsorted samples prevented comparison of CD4+ and CD8+ repertoires.

Out of unsorted whole blood came the blood RNA, and germline DNA was extracted as well. With a constant-region primer, TCR beta cDNA was made from 450 to 500 ng of total RNA. Researchers made the TCR beta libraries by running three nested multiplex PCR rounds with slightly modified ARM-PCR. The opening two PCR rounds, around 11 cycles each, paired TRBV1-TRBV30 forward primers with a C-beta reverse primer. TCRdb reprocessed the multiplex PCR reads via MiXCR and lists one record per CDR3 protein. Of more than 150,000 distinct CDR3 sequences in the sample, roughly 60% were seen once. Concerning this clonotype itself: What it binds is unknown.

The CDR3 runs to 14 residues. V gave up 4 bases and J gave up 5 bases; unmatched junction bases: 8. Looked up from germline, CDR1 is SGHRS and CDR2 is YFSETQ. The source material was peripheral blood. This receptor was taken from a man in his forties with primary liver carcinoma and hepatitis B virus infection. The V and J genes are TRBV5-1 and TRBJ2-7; 8 bases are shared with TRBD2. For the CDR3, the DNA is TGCGCCAGCAGCACGCGGGAGGTCGGGGACGAGCAGTACTTC. Residues: CASSTREVGDEQYF.